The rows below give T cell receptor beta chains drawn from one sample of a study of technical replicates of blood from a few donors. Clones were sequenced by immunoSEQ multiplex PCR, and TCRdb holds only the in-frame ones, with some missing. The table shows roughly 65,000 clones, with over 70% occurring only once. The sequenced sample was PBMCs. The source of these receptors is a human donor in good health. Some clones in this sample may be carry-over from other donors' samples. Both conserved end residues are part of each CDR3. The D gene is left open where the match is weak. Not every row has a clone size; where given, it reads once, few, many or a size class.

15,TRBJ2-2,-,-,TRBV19,CASRISGGLTGELFF,TGTGCCAGTAGGATCAGCGGAGGGTTGACCGGGGAGCTGTTTTTT
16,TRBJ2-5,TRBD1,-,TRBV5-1,CASSPGQGAAKETQYF,TGCGCCAGCAGCCCGGGACAGGGGGCTGCTAAAGAGACCCAGTACTTC
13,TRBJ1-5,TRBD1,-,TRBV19,CASRDRGSQPQHF,TGTGCCAGCAGAGACAGGGGTAGTCAGCCCCAGCATTTT
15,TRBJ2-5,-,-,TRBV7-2,CASSQNGGPRETQYF,TGTGCCAGCAGTCAAAACGGAGGGCCGAGGGAGACCCAGTACTTC
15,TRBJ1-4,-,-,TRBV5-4,CASSFRKSGLEKLFF,TGTGCCAGCAGCTTCCGTAAAAGCGGGTTGGAAAAACTGTTTTTT
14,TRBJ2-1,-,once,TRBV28,CASTEASPLAEQFF,TGTGCCAGCACAGAGGCCAGTCCGCTCGCTGAGCAGTTCTTC
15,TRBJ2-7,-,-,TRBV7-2,CASSLGGGPTYEQYF,TGTGCCAGCAGCTTAGGTGGGGGCCCTACCTACGAGCAGTACTTC
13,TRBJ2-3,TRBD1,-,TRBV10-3,CAGGTGGSDTQYF,TGTGCCGGAGGGACAGGGGGCTCAGATACGCAGTATTTT
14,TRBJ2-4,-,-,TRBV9,CASSADYTKNIQYF,TGTGCCAGCAGCGCGGACTATACCAAAAACATTCAGTACTTC
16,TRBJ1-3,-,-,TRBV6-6,CASSYEAQDSGNTIYF,TGTGCCAGCAGTTACGAGGCTCAAGACTCTGGAAACACCATATATTTT
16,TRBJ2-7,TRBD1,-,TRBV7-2,CASSLVGTGGIYEQYF,TGTGCCAGCAGCTTAGTAGGGACAGGGGGCATCTACGAGCAGTACTTC
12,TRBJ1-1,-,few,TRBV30,CAWNIMAGEAFF,TGTGCCTGGAACATCATGGCAGGGGAAGCTTTCTTT
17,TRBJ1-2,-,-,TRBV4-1,CASSQVLVRELIYGYTF,TGCGCCAGCAGCCAAGTTTTAGTCCGGGAATTGATCTATGGCTACACCTTC
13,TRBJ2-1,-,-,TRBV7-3,CASSLTRVSEQFF,TGTGCCAGCAGCTTGACCAGGGTCTCCGAGCAGTTCTTC
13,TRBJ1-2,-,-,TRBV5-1,CASSSGVSYGYTF,TGCGCCAGCAGTTCAGGGGTTTCCTATGGCTACACCTTC
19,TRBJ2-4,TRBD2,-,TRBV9,CASSVVLAGVSDRGNIQYF,TGTGCCAGCAGCGTAGTACTAGCGGGAGTGTCAGATCGGGGAAACATTCAGTACTTC
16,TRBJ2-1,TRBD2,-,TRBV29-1,CSVGLAGGRSGNEQFF,TGCAGCGTTGGGCTAGCGGGGGGGCGGAGTGGAAATGAGCAGTTCTTC
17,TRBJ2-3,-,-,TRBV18,CASSPFGEGTSTDTQYF,TGTGCCAGCTCACCATTTGGAGAGGGGACTAGCACAGATACGCAGTATTTT
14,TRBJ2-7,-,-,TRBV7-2,CASSSISSGDEQYF,TGTGCCAGCAGCTCGATCTCCTCGGGGGACGAGCAGTACTTC
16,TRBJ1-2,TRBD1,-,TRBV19,CASSIRQGGNDYGYTF,TGTGCCAGTAGTATACGACAGGGAGGAAACGACTATGGCTACACCTTC
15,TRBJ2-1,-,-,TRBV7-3,CASSLEGQAYNEQFF,TGTGCCAGCAGCTTAGAGGGCCAGGCGTACAATGAGCAGTTCTTC
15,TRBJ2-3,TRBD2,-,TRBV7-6,CASSLLAGGPDTQYF,TGTGCCAGCAGCTTACTAGCGGGGGGCCCAGATACGCAGTATTTT
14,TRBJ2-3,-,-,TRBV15,CATSPQPTGDTQYF,TGTGCCACCAGCCCCCAGCCCACAGGAGATACGCAGTATTTT
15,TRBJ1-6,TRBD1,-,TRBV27,CASSPKGQKNSPLHF,TGTGCCAGCAGTCCCAAGGGACAGAAAAATTCACCCCTCCACTTT
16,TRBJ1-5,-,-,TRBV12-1,CASSSQGSYSNQPQHF,TGTGCCAGCAGCTCCCAGGGATCATATAGCAATCAGCCCCAGCATTTT
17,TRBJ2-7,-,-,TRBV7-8,CASSPDPSGLNLYEQYF,TGTGCCAGCAGCCCCGACCCCTCAGGGCTGAACCTCTACGAGCAGTACTTC
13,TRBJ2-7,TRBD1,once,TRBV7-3,CASSFGQGYEQYF,TGTGCCAGCAGCTTCGGACAGGGGTACGAGCAGTACTTC
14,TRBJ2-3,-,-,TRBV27,CASSLAQFTDTQYF,TGTGCCAGCAGTTTGGCCCAGTTCACAGATACGCAGTATTTT
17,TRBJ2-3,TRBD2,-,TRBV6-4,CASSEAGGTFSTDTQYF,TGTGCCAGCAGTGAAGCGGGAGGCACTTTTAGCACAGATACGCAGTATTTT
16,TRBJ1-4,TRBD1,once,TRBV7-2,CASSPQRRTGNEKLFF,TGTGCCAGCAGCCCACAAAGGAGGACAGGGAACGAAAAACTGTTTTTT
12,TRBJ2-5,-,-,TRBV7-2,CASTPVFETQYF,TGTGCCAGCACCCCCGTTTTTGAGACCCAGTACTTC
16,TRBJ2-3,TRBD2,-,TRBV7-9,CASSVRLAGSTDTQYF,TGTGCCAGCAGCGTAAGACTAGCGGGTAGCACAGATACGCAGTATTTT
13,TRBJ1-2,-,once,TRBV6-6,CASSPGKNYGYTF,TGTGCCAGCAGTCCCGGGAAAAACTATGGCTACACCTTC
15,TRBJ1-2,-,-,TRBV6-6,CASSYTTGLGYGYTF,TGTGCCAGCAGTTACACCACAGGGTTAGGCTATGGCTACACCTTC
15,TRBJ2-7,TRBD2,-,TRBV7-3,CASSLILAGFSEQYF,TGTGCCAGCAGCTTAATACTAGCGGGATTTAGCGAGCAGTACTTC
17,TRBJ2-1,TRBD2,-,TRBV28,CASTTTQAGGRRNEQFF,TGTGCCAGCACAACAACCCAAGCGGGAGGTAGGAGGAATGAGCAGTTCTTC
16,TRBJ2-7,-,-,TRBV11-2,CASSPWKQLRAGEQYF,TGTGCCAGCAGCCCCTGGAAACAGTTACGTGCGGGGGAGCAGTACTTC
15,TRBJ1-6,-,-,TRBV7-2,CASRGSGVDNSPLHF,TGTGCCAGCAGGGGTTCAGGGGTTGATAATTCACCCCTCCACTTT
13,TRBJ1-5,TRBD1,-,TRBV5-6,CASSGQGNQPQHF,TGTGCCAGCAGCGGACAGGGCAATCAGCCCCAGCATTTT
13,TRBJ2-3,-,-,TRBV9,CASSVDEGDTQYF,TGTGCCAGCAGCGTAGATGAGGGCGATACGCAGTATTTT
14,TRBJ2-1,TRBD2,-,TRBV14,CASSPRLAKGGQFF,TGTGCCAGCAGCCCTCGACTAGCGAAGGGTGGGCAGTTCTTC
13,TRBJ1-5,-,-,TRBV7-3,CASSRTMGQPQHF,TGTGCCAGCAGCCGGACAATGGGTCAGCCCCAGCATTTT